This T cell receptor beta chain was captured in a study of Graves' ophthalmopathy and Graves' hyperthyroidism. About 10 ml of fresh blood yielded the PBMCs by density gradient. Amplification targeted the TCR beta CDR3 regions, with RNA transcripts as the source material. Following a first-round RT-PCR that used HTBI primers, a second-round multiplex PCR was carried out. TCRdb recomputed calls from the multiplex PCR reads with MiXCR, one row per CDR3 protein. The data show about 740,000 distinct CDR3 sequences, with roughly two fifths seen just once and 35% to 55% held by the top ten. This clonotype appeared a few times. The CDR3 covers 13 residues. Germline values: CDR1 SGHVS, CDR2 FNYEAQ. V lost 3 bases to trimming and J lost 7 bases; unmatched junction nucleotides: 6.

The sample taken for sequencing was peripheral blood. The chain is built from TRBV7-6 and TRBJ2-7, with 7 bases fitting TRBD2. This sequence was found in an adult man with Graves' ophthalmopathy. The chain's CDR3 is CASSFTGGGEQYF. Written as DNA, the CDR3 is TGTGCCAGCAGCTTCACGGGGGGTGGAGAGCAGTACTTC.